What follows are 13 T cell receptor beta chains derived from one specimen sequenced in a study of blood T cell repertoires in COVID-19. Produced via immunoSEQ multiplex PCR; TCRdb's table is partial and in-frame only. This sample yields approximately 330,000 clones, of which roughly 89% are seen a single time; more than 7.5% belongs to the top ten. The specimen was peripheral blood. These receptors were taken from a man aged 25-40 years with COVID-19, enrolled during active disease.

V is TRBV9 and J is TRBJ2-1; 12 bases are a match to TRBD2. V lost 4 bases, J lost 6 bases, and 8 bases stayed unmatched. There are 16 residues in the CDR3. The V gene's germline CDR1 is SGDLS and CDR2 YYNGEE. As DNA, the CDR3 is TGTGCCAGCAGCCCCCAGACTAGCGGGGGCTCCAATGAGCAGTTCTTC. Amino acid sequence: CASSPQTSGGSNEQFF. Filled out from reference TRBV9 and TRBJ2-1, the complete variable domain reads DSGVTQTPKHLITATGQRVTLRCSPRSGDLSVYWYQQSLDQGLQFLIQYYNGEERAKGNILERFSAQQFPDLHSELNLSSLELGDSALYFCASSPQTSGGSNEQFFGPGTRLTVL.

The CDR3 DNA is TGTGCCATCAGTGACCCAGGGACTAGCGGGAGGGTTAGCACAGATACGCAGTATTTT. Encoded protein: CAISDPGTSGRVSTDTQYF. The chain couples TRBV10-3 to TRBJ2-3; 16 bases fit TRBD2. The CDR3 has 19 residues. In germline, CDR1 is ENHRY, CDR2 SYGVKD. Trimming at V came to 3 bases and at J to 0 bases, leaving 6 bases not matched to a gene.

This clone is a singleton in its sample. In nucleotides, the CDR3 is TGCGCCAGCAGCTTGACTTGGTTAAACGGGGAGCTGTTTTTT. As protein: CASSLTWLNGELFF. The chain joins TRBV5-1 to TRBJ2-2; D gene unclear. Germline loops: CDR1 SGHRS, CDR2 YFSETQ. The V end lost 1 base, the J end lost 7 bases, and 11 bases lay between the germline ends. The CDR3 spans 14 residues.

This clone was seen a single time. The chain combines TRBV5-8 with TRBJ2-3; TRBD2 matches 8 bases. The junction had 5 bases not matched to a gene; V was cut back by 0 bases and J by 5 bases. This CDR3 has 15 amino acids. The germline gives CDR1 SGHTS, CDR2 YDEGEE. Here the CDR3 reads CASSLGWAGGDTQYF. CDR3 sequence (DNA): TGTGCCAGCAGCTTGGGATGGGCGGGAGGAGATACGCAGTATTTT. Together with reference TRBV5-8 and TRBJ2-3, the CDR3 gives the full variable domain: EAGVTQSPTHLIKTRGQQATLRCSPISGHTSVYWYQQALGLGLQFLLWYDEGEERNRGNFPPRFSGRQFPNYSSELNVNALELEDSALYLCASSLGWAGGDTQYFGPGTRLTVL.

This chain uses TRBV5-3 with TRBJ2-2, with 7 bases that match TRBD1. TRBV5-3 is labeled an ORF, and its function is uncertain. With V trimmed by 0 bases and J by 1 base, 0 bases remained unmatched. This CDR3 has 15 amino acids. The CDR3 reads CARSLGQGNTGELFF. In DNA form, the CDR3 reads TGTGCCAGAAGCTTGGGACAGGGGAACACCGGGGAGCTGTTTTTT.

The gene calls are TRBV19 and TRBJ1-1; TRBD1 matches at 8 bases. There are 15 residues in the CDR3. Germline CDR1 is LNHDA and CDR2 is SQIVND (reference sequence). The V gene end was trimmed by 4 bases and the J gene end by 1 base; junction bases not matched to a gene: 5. CDR3 DNA sequence: TGTGCCAGTAGTACCTCAGACAGGGGGAACACTGAAGCTTTCTTT. This translates into CASSTSDRGNTEAFF. The complete variable domain, with remaining parts taken from reference TRBV19 and TRBJ1-1, reads DGGITQSPKYLFRKEGQNVTLSCEQNLNHDAMYWYRQDPGQGLRLIYYSQIVNDFQKGDIAEGYSVSREKKESFPLTVTSAQKNPTAFYLCASSTSDRGNTEAFFGQGTRLTVV.

The V and J genes are TRBV6-2 or TRBV6-3 and TRBJ2-1; the match to TRBD1 covers 9 bases. Germline CDR1 and CDR2: MNHEY and SVGEGT. After removal of 5 bases from V and 0 bases from J, the junction contained 2 bases not matched to a gene. The CDR3 is 15 amino acids. For the CDR3, the DNA is TGTGCCAGCAGTGGGACAGGGAACTCCTACAATGAGCAGTTCTTC. Its translation is CASSGTGNSYNEQFF.

The rearrangement uses TRBV5-1 and TRBJ1-4; TRBD1 agrees at 8 bases. J was trimmed by 7 bases and V by 4 bases; bases with no gene match: 6. The CDR3 runs 14 residues. Germline loops: CDR1 SGHRS, CDR2 YFSETQ. The CDR3: CASSIGQGGEKLFF. DNA for the CDR3: TGCGCCAGCAGCATCGGACAGGGTGGTGAAAAACTGTTTTTT.

This chain uses TRBV5-6 with TRBJ1-1, with a possible D match to TRBD1 (6 bases). The CDR3 loop spans 13 amino acids. Germline V lookup: CDR1 SGHDT, CDR2 YYEEEE. Between the trimmed V and J ends, which lost 0 bases and 10 bases, there was a span of 13 bases. The DNA of the CDR3 is TGTGCCAGCAGCTTGGGTGCTAGGGGGGGAGCTTTCTTT. It yields the protein CASSLGARGGAFF.

The chain couples TRBV7-2 to TRBJ1-1; no clear D. The germline gives CDR1 SGHTA, CDR2 FQGNSA. The CDR3 extends over 13 amino acids. Trimming removed 2 bases at V and 1 base at J, with 5 bases between. Here the CDR3 reads CASSLLGNTEAFF. In nucleotides, the CDR3 is TGTGCCAGCAGCTTACTCGGGAACACTGAAGCTTTCTTT.

V and J are TRBV30 and TRBJ1-1; D possibly corresponds to TRBD1 (5 bases). Germline V CDR1 and CDR2: GTSNPN, SVGIG (reference sequence). CDR3 size: 14 residues. The V and J ends lost 3 bases and 8 bases respectively, with 19 bases between them. Here the CDR3 DNA reads TGTGCCTGGAGCCCCGGGGCCCCCCGGGAGGAAGCTTTCTTT. Residues: CAWSPGAPREEAFF.

The chain has TRBV28 and TRBJ2-7; TRBD2 is a possible D gene (5 bases). The germline gives CDR1 MDHEN, CDR2 SYDVKM. Trimming removed 8 bases at V and 1 base at J, with 18 bases between. This CDR3 is 15 amino acids long. For the CDR3, the DNA is TGTGCCAGCGGGAGCGGCCTTTCTGTTTCCTACGAGCAGTACTTC. Its protein is CASGSGLSVSYEQYF.

This clone was found once. This chain connects TRBV19 to TRBJ2-5; 9 positions agree with TRBD2. With V trimmed by 2 bases and J by 5 bases, 3 bases remained unmatched. The CDR3 spans 14 residues. Germline V lookup: CDR1 LNHDA, CDR2 SQIVND (reference sequence). CDR3 region: CASSILAGFETQYF. CDR3 DNA: TGTGCCAGTAGTATACTAGCGGGATTTGAGACCCAGTACTTC.